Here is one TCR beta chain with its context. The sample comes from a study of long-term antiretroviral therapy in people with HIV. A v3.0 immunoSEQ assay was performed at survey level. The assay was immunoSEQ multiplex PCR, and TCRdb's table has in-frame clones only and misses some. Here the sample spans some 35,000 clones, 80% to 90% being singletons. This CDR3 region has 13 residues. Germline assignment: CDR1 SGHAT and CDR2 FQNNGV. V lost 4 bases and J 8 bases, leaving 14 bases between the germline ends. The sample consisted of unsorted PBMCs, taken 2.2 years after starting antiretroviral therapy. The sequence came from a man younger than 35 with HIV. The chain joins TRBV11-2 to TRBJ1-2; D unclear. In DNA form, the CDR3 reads TGTGCCAGCAGCTCAGGACGGCATATAGGCTACACCTTC. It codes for CASSSGRHIGYTF.